A selection of T cell receptor beta chains follows, all from one sample in a study of blood T cell repertoires in COVID-19. Assay used: immunoSEQ multiplex PCR; TCRdb lists only in-frame clones, some missing. The sample shows 45,000 to 65,000 clones, about 90% of them seen only once. Sequencing was done on a sample of peripheral blood. The receptors were gathered from a human donor with acute or convalescent COVID-19. The donor label of this sample is uncertain. Each CDR3 is given with its conserved first and last residue. The D gene is left open where the match is weak. Not every row has a clone size; where given, it reads once, few, many or a size class.

size,length,V,J,D,DNA,CDR3
.,17,TRBV19,TRBJ1-2,TRBD1,TGTGCCAGTAGTATAACCTCGGGACAGGGGGCCAGGTATGGCTACACCTTC,CASSITSGQGARYGYTF
.,16,TRBV15,TRBJ2-5,.,TGTGCCACCAGCAGAGGACTAGGACCTTCCCAAGAGACCCAGTACTTC,CATSRGLGPSQETQYF
.,14,TRBV5-3,TRBJ2-2,.,TGTGCCAGAAGCTTGGTGACACCCAGGGGGGAGCTGTTTTTT,CARSLVTPRGELFF
.,16,TRBV19,TRBJ2-6,.,TGTGCCAGTAGTAGGCAGGGCGGATCTGGGGCCAACGTCCTGACTTTC,CASSRQGGSGANVLTF
.,15,TRBV5-4,TRBJ2-1,.,TGTGCCAGCAGCTTGTACAGGGTTAGCTACAATGAGCAGTTCTTC,CASSLYRVSYNEQFF
.,14,TRBV9,TRBJ1-6,.,TGTGCCAGCAGCGCGCGTTTATATAATTCACCCCTCCACTTT,CASSARLYNSPLHF
.,15,TRBV11-1,TRBJ2-3,TRBD1,TGTGCCAGCAGCCGGGACAGGGGAGGCACAGATACGCAGTATTTT,CASSRDRGGTDTQYF
.,14,TRBV5-4,TRBJ2-5,TRBD2,TGTGCCAGCAGCCCGGGACTAGCGGAAGAGACCCAGTACTTC,CASSPGLAEETQYF
.,14,TRBV19,TRBJ1-1,.,TGTGCCAGTAGTACGGACAGAACGAACACTGAAGCTTTCTTT,CASSTDRTNTEAFF
.,14,TRBV6-4,TRBJ1-1,.,TGTGCCAGCAGTACCCGGGAGTCGAACACTGAAGCTTTCTTT,CASSTRESNTEAFF
.,13,TRBV2,TRBJ1-1,.,TGTGCCAGCAAGACATACAGGGACACTGAAGCTTTCTTT,CASKTYRDTEAFF
.,18,TRBV7-9,TRBJ2-3,TRBD2,TGTGCCAGCAGCTCCGGGACTAGCGGGGGCTCGGGGACAGATACGCAGTATTTT,CASSSGTSGGSGTDTQYF
.,15,TRBV14,TRBJ2-3,.,TGTGCCAGCAGCCAACGGGTAGTGGCGACAGATACGCAGTATTTT,CASSQRVVATDTQYF
.,13,TRBV5-6,TRBJ1-1,.,TGTGCCAGCAGCTTGTTCAGGGGCACTGAAGCTTTCTTT,CASSLFRGTEAFF
.,14,TRBV29-1,TRBJ2-6,.,TGCAGCGCCGAAGCTAGCTCTGGGGCCAACGTCCTGACTTTC,CSAEASSGANVLTF
.,14,TRBV6-5,TRBJ1-5,TRBD1,TGTGCCAGCAAAACAGGGGGCAGAGATCAGCCCCAGCATTTT,CASKTGGRDQPQHF
.,18,TRBV25-1,TRBJ2-1,TRBD2,TGTGCCAGCAGTGCCGCCTCTAGCGGGGGGGCCCCCTACAATGAGCAGTTCTTC,CASSAASSGGAPYNEQFF
once,12,TRBV10-3,TRBJ1-5,.,TGTGCCATCAGTACATACAATCAGCCCCAGCATTTT,CAISTYNQPQHF
.,17,TRBV4-1,TRBJ2-3,TRBD2,TGCGCCAGCAGCCAAGAAACTAGCGGGGGGGCCACAGATACGCAGTATTTT,CASSQETSGGATDTQYF
.,13,TRBV15,TRBJ1-1,.,TGTGCCACCAGCAGGACTGAAGGCACTGAAGCTTTCTTT,CATSRTEGTEAFF
few,15,TRBV7-9,TRBJ1-4,.,TGTGCCAGCACTGAATCGACAGCAACTAATGAAAAACTGTTTTTT,CASTESTATNEKLFF
.,11,TRBV12-3/TRBV12-4,TRBJ1-1,.,TGTGCCAGCAGTCTTAGTCCTGAAGCTTTCTTT,CASSLSPEAFF
.,14,TRBV12-5,TRBJ1-5,.,TGTGCTAGTGCAGAGAGGTATAGCAATCAGCCCCAGCATTTT,CASAERYSNQPQHF
.,13,TRBV5-6,TRBJ1-1,.,TGTGCCAGCAGCCCCGACGGGGGGACTGAAGCTTTCTTT,CASSPDGGTEAFF
.,14,TRBV7-3,TRBJ2-3,TRBD2,TGTGCCAGCAGCTCCGGGACTAGGACAGATACGCAGTATTTT,CASSSGTRTDTQYF
.,17,TRBV18,TRBJ2-6,TRBD1,TGTGCCAGCTCACCAGGAAGGGGGCCTACGGGGGCCAACGTCCTGACTTTC,CASSPGRGPTGANVLTF
.,16,TRBV19,TRBJ1-1,TRBD1,TGTGCCAGTAGTCTACGGACAGGGGGCCCCTTGGCTGAAGCTTTCTTT,CASSLRTGGPLAEAFF
.,12,TRBV7-9,TRBJ2-1,.,TGTGCCAGCAGCTTAGTGTGGGGCGGCCAGTTCTTC,CASSLVWGGQFF
.,15,TRBV19,TRBJ1-5,TRBD1,TGTGCCAGTAGTATTTCAGGGGGTAGCTATCAGCCCCAGCATTTT,CASSISGGSYQPQHF
once,13,TRBV11-2,TRBJ2-7,TRBD1,TGTGCCAGCAGCCCGGGGACAGGGTCGGCGTTGTACTTC,CASSPGTGSALYF
.,13,TRBV5-4,TRBJ1-6,.,TGTGCCAGCAGTGGGGGCGCCCCTTCACCCCTCCACTTT,CASSGGAPSPLHF
medium-sized,15,TRBV2,TRBJ1-5,TRBD1,TGTGCCAGCAGTGAGGCGGCAGGGGGGAGGCAGCCCCAGCATTTT,CASSEAAGGRQPQHF
.,15,TRBV3-1/TRBV3-2,TRBJ1-1,.,TGTGCCAGCAGCCAAGCGAAAGGGGTGAACACTGAAGCTTTCTTT,CASSQAKGVNTEAFF
.,14,TRBV5-1,TRBJ1-2,.,TGCGCCAGCAGCTTGGTTGACAGATACTATGGCTACACCTTC,CASSLVDRYYGYTF
.,14,TRBV3-1/TRBV3-2,TRBJ1-4,TRBD1,TGTGCCAGCAGCCTTAACAGGGGAGGTGAAAAACTGTTTTTT,CASSLNRGGEKLFF
.,17,TRBV7-8,TRBJ2-1,TRBD2,TGTGCCAGCAGCCGGGGGACTAGCGGGCCAGCCTACAATGAGCAGTTCTTC,CASSRGTSGPAYNEQFF
.,13,TRBV7-3,TRBJ1-1,TRBD1,TGTGCCAGCAGCCCACAGGGGGACACTGAAGCTTTCTTT,CASSPQGDTEAFF
.,15,TRBV6-5,TRBJ2-2,TRBD2,TGTGCCAGCACAAAGCGGGAGGGGTTCACCGGGGAGCTGTTTTTT,CASTKREGFTGELFF
.,12,TRBV30,TRBJ2-1,.,TGTGCCTGGACGGAGTACGGCGATGAGCAGTTCTTC,CAWTEYGDEQFF
.,18,TRBV3-1/TRBV3-2,TRBJ2-1,TRBD2,TGTGCCAGCAGCCATCTCACTAGCGGGGGGGCTCGCATAAATGAGCAGTTCTTC,CASSHLTSGGARINEQFF
.,13,TRBV3-1/TRBV3-2,TRBJ1-1,.,TGTGCCAGCAGCCAAAGGGGGTCCACTGAAGCTTTCTTT,CASSQRGSTEAFF
.,14,TRBV5-1,TRBJ2-3,TRBD2,TGCGCCAGCAGCTTTTCGACTAGCCCCGATACGCAGTATTTT,CASSFSTSPDTQYF
.,16,TRBV18,TRBJ2-7,TRBD2,TGTGCCAGCTCACCCACGCGGGAGACATTCCCCTCCGAGCAGTACTTC,CASSPTRETFPSEQYF
.,14,TRBV10-1,TRBJ1-2,.,TGCGCCAGCAGTGAAACAGGTCTGAACTATGGCTACACCTTC,CASSETGLNYGYTF
.,11,TRBV20-1,TRBJ1-1,.,TGCAGTGCTCCGAGGGGGTTTGAAGCTTTCTTT,CSAPRGFEAFF